This TCR beta chain comes out of a study of T cell repertoires in cytomegalovirus infection (dated by TCRdb to between 2018 and 2021). Study-wide context: Donor HLA type was relevant to the analysis, as public TCR beta signatures indicated carriage of CMV infection together with the matching HLA type.

Beyond this particular receptor, the publication reports: Carriers of CMV infection plus the relevant HLA type were discriminated by the cumulative frequency of public TCR beta family members in the study cohort and in an independent approximately 400-donor cohort. In the ex vivo response, HLA-C-restricted CMV-specific TCR beta clonotypes were dominant, and in two of eight donors the single most frequent clonotype came from this HLA-C-restricted group.

Sequenced using an Illumina HiSeq 1500. The public reads were reanalyzed by TCRdb: fastp trimming at Q25, MiXCR alignment, in-frame beta chains only. Entries are consolidated by CDR3 protein sequence, retaining the most common genes and DNA. The sample contains approximately 500,000 distinct CDR3 sequences, 16% of them found a single time. In total, the top ten clones hold more than 20% of the sample. This clonotype has only a few counts. Its target antigen remains unknown. No much larger clonotype is one base removed from it; base qualities were not supplied. From cysteine to phenylalanine, the CDR3 is 15 amino acids long. Of all the DNA, just the CDR3 is kept, 45 bases in frame from base 1. From V the trimming removes 7 bases and from J it removes 2 bases, while the gene matches leave 6 bases of the junction unaccounted for. In the germline V gene, CDR1 corresponds to SNHLY and CDR2 to FYNNEI.

Sequencing input: CD8+ T cells from PBMCs. The sequence is built from TRBV2 and TRBJ2-1; TRBD1 matches 9 bases in the middle. This clonotype was sampled from a human donor in good health (CMV status not recorded). Some clones in this sample may be carry-over from other donors' samples. The nucleotide sequence is given as TGTGCCAGCAAGAACCGGGACAGGGCCTACAATGAGCAGTTCTTC. Its protein product is CASKNRDRAYNEQFF. The CDR3, completed at both ends by the reference TRBV2 and TRBJ2-1 genes, gives the full variable domain EPEVTQTPSHQVTQMGQEVILRCVPISNHLYFYWYRQILGQKVEFLVSFYNNEISEKSEIFDDQFSVERPDGSNFTLKIRSTKLEDSAMYFCASKNRDRAYNEQFFGPGTRLTVL.